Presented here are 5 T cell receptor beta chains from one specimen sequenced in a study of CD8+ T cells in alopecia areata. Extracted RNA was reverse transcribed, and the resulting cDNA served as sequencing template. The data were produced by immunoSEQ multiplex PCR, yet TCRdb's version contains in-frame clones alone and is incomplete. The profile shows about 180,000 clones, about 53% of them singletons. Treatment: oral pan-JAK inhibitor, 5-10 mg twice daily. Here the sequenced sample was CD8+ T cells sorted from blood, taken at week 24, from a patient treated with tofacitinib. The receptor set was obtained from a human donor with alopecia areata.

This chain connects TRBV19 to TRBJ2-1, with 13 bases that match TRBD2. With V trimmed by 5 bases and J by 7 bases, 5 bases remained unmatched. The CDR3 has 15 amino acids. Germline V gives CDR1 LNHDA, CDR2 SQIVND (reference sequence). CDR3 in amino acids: CASSGTSGGGNEQFF. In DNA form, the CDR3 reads TGTGCCAGTAGTGGAACTAGCGGGGGGGGTAATGAGCAGTTCTTC.

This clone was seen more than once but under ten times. This CDR3 is CASSLTGEIYEQYF. CDR3 DNA: TGTGCCAGCAGTCTGACAGGAGAAATCTACGAGCAGTACTTC. The V gene is TRBV25-1, the J gene TRBJ2-7, with D possibly being TRBD1 (6 bases). Germline V gives CDR1 MGHDK, CDR2 SYGVNS. The length of the CDR3 is 14 residues. V was shortened by 5 bases and J by 3 bases, with 14 bases between the two germline ends.

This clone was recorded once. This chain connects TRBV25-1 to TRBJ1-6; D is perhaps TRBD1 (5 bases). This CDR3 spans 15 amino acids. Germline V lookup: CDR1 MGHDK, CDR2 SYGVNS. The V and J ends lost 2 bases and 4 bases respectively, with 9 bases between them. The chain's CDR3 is CASSERGGYNSPLHF. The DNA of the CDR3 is TGTGCCAGCAGTGAACGGGGCGGTTATAATTCACCCCTCCACTTT.

The CDR3 here is CASSLDISNTDTQYF. CDR3 DNA: TGTGCCAGCAGCCTGGACATCTCAAACACAGATACGCAGTATTTT. J is TRBJ2-3 and V is TRBV6-5, with D possibly TRBD1 on 5 matching bases. The germline CDR1 and CDR2 sequences are MNHEY and SVGAGI. The germline V and J ends were trimmed by 6 bases and 2 bases, with 15 bases remaining between them. This CDR3 is built from 15 residues.

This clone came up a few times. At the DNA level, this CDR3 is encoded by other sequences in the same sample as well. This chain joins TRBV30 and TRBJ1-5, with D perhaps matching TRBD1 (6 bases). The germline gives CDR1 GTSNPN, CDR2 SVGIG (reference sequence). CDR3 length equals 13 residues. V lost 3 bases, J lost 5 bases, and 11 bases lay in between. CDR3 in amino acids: CAWSVAGDQPQHF. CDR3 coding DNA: TGTGCCTGGAGCGTAGCAGGGGATCAGCCCCAGCATTTT.